These T cell receptor beta chains were read from a single sample in a study of CXCR3-negative and CXCR3-positive naive CD8 T cells. From its re-call of the 5' RACE reads, TCRdb lists each CDR3 protein once, without DNA. The repertoire table contains approximately 58,000 distinct CDR3 sequences. The sample consisted of naive CXCR3- CD8+ T cells from blood. The source is a human donor in good health. Some clones in this sample may be carry-over from other donors' samples. CDR3s include the opening cysteine and the closing phenylalanine or tryptophan.

CDR3 length,V gene,J gene,CDR3 protein
13,TRBV7-9,TRBJ2-5,CASSYPGGQALYF
13,TRBV29-1,TRBJ2-3,CSARDSNTDTQYF
15,TRBV6-6,TRBJ1-1,CASSYSGQGSTEAFF
16,TRBV12-3/TRBV12-4,TRBJ2-7,CASSPGLAGGLYEQYF
14,TRBV4-3,TRBJ2-7,CASSQEEGTYEQYF
11,TRBV6-2/TRBV6-3,TRBJ1-1,CASSYSRVAFF
14,TRBV4-1,TRBJ2-5,CASSQDVEQETQYF
14,TRBV20-1,TRBJ2-7,CSAIQGKVSYEQYF
12,TRBV19,TRBJ1-1,CASRGLGTEAFF
14,TRBV12-3/TRBV12-4,TRBJ2-4,CASSLGSAKNIQYF
18,TRBV5-6,TRBJ2-2,CASSLNGRRVLDTGELFF
13,TRBV29-1,TRBJ2-2,CSVELGSTGELFF
14,TRBV29-1,TRBJ2-2,CSYQTGRNTGELFF
15,TRBV14,TRBJ2-3,CASSQEGTSTDTQYF
11,TRBV6-6,TRBJ1-2,CASSYDPGYTF
16,TRBV4-1,TRBJ2-7,CASSQEGLAGGGEQYF
12,TRBV12-3/TRBV12-4,TRBJ2-2,CASTHPSGELFF
14,TRBV12-3/TRBV12-4,TRBJ2-5,CASSTTGYQETQYF
16,TRBV6-1,TRBJ2-3,CASSVLVVPSTDTQYF
13,TRBV5-1,TRBJ2-1,CASSPRYRNEQFF
16,TRBV9,TRBJ2-5,CASSEGGGTGQETQYF
14,TRBV10-3,TRBJ2-7,CAISESGYTYEQYF
13,TRBV2,TRBJ2-5,CASRGRGTETQHF
14,TRBV27,TRBJ2-1,CASRTSLGYNEQFF
12,TRBV27,TRBJ2-5,CASRTGRETQYF
17,TRBV4-3,TRBJ1-4,CASSQDLAGLTNEKLFF
11,TRBV6-2/TRBV6-3,TRBJ2-7,CASKFSYEQYF
14,TRBV7-9,TRBJ2-5,CASSRRQGAETQYF
16,TRBV6-1,TRBJ2-1,CASTRQGGGFYNEQFF
15,TRBV27,TRBJ2-1,CASSFFGGSYNEQFF
14,TRBV28,TRBJ1-2,CASSLRTGRYGYTF
13,TRBV5-1,TRBJ2-7,CASSSKGPDEQYF
14,TRBV9,TRBJ2-7,CASSPNKGLYEQYF
12,TRBV6-2/TRBV6-3,TRBJ2-2,CASTPGTGELFF
11,TRBV29-1,TRBJ2-7,CSVLPGNEQYF
12,TRBV2,TRBJ2-5,CASKGVRETQYF
15,TRBV3-1,TRBJ2-1,CASSQDLGLYNEQFF
12,TRBV2,TRBJ2-5,CASLKNEETQYF
15,TRBV4-3,TRBJ2-7,CASSPTRGTGVEQYF
12,TRBV29-1,TRBJ2-5,CSVEGVGETQYF
15,TRBV7-9,TRBJ1-5,CASSPPTGSNQPQHF
14,TRBV12-3/TRBV12-4,TRBJ1-1,CASSAGGWNTEAFF
14,TRBV6-2/TRBV6-3,TRBJ2-1,CASIPRGLYNEQFF
17,TRBV3-1,TRBJ2-1,CASSQDLLQMVNNEQFF
13,TRBV28,TRBJ1-2,CASTPRPNYGYTF
15,TRBV7-2,TRBJ2-1,CASSRDRDEYNEQFF